This is a list of T cell receptor beta chains from one sample in a study of cytomegalovirus exposure and HLA in healthy donors. The table came from immunoSEQ multiplex PCR; TCRdb's copy has only in-frame clones and leaves some out. This table has 60,000 to 70,000 clones, 78% appearing once. The sequenced material came from PBMCs. The receptor set was obtained from a man aged 18 to 35 in good health and CMV-seropositive. CDR3s include the opening cysteine and the closing phenylalanine or tryptophan. A D gene is named only where the DNA matches it firmly. Where a row states a size, it is once, few, many or the class of an expanded clone; other rows omit it.

size: .; V: TRBV6-5; J: TRBJ1-3; D: .; CDR3: CASTGTISGNTIYF; DNA: TGTGCCAGCACGGGGACAATCTCTGGAAACACCATATATTTT
size: .; V: TRBV29-1; J: TRBJ2-7; D: TRBD2; CDR3: CSVEKPLSGRARQYF; DNA: TGCAGCGTTGAAAAACCCCTTAGCGGGAGGGCCCGGCAGTACTTC
size: .; V: TRBV7-8; J: TRBJ1-4; D: .; CDR3: CASREGYEKLFF; DNA: TGTGCCAGCAGGGAGGGCTATGAAAAACTGTTTTTT
size: .; V: TRBV15; J: TRBJ1-4; D: .; CDR3: CATSRDTSAGEKLFF; DNA: TGTGCCACCAGCAGAGATACTTCGGCGGGGGAAAAACTGTTTTTT
size: .; V: TRBV27; J: TRBJ1-5; D: TRBD1; CDR3: CATRQGNSNQPQHF; DNA: TGTGCCACCCGACAGGGTAATAGCAATCAGCCCCAGCATTTT
size: .; V: TRBV7-6; J: TRBJ1-1; D: TRBD1; CDR3: CASSQGTGASITEAFF; DNA: TGTGCCAGCAGCCAAGGGACAGGGGCCTCGATCACTGAAGCTTTCTTT
size: .; V: TRBV13; J: TRBJ2-7; D: .; CDR3: CASSRGSSYEQYF; DNA: TGTGCCAGCAGTCGAGGTAGCTCCTACGAGCAGTACTTC
size: few; V: TRBV10-1; J: TRBJ2-1; D: .; CDR3: CASSGGGINNEQFF; DNA: TGCGCCAGCAGTGGCGGGGGCATAAACAATGAGCAGTTCTTC
size: .; V: TRBV25-1; J: TRBJ2-1; D: TRBD1; CDR3: CASRAGGTGIRDEQFF; DNA: TGTGCCAGCAGAGCCGGCGGGACAGGGATTCGGGATGAGCAGTTCTTC
size: .; V: TRBV7-8; J: TRBJ2-3; D: .; CDR3: CASSLALAQTDTQYF; DNA: TGTGCCAGCAGCTTAGCCCTAGCGCAGACAGATACGCAGTATTTT
size: .; V: TRBV6-1; J: TRBJ2-3; D: .; CDR3: CASSGSGLTDTQYF; DNA: TGTGCCAGCAGCGGGTCGGGTCTCACAGATACGCAGTATTTT
size: .; V: TRBV7-6; J: TRBJ1-4; D: .; CDR3: CASSLGAEGTNEKLFF; DNA: TGTGCCAGCAGCTTGGGGGCGGAAGGTACTAATGAAAAACTGTTTTTT
size: few; V: TRBV7-8; J: TRBJ2-3; D: .; CDR3: CASSTSSRTEETTTDTQYF; DNA: TGTGCCAGCAGCACCTCTTCCCGGACGGAGGAAACTACCACAGATACGCAGTATTTT
size: .; V: TRBV6-1; J: TRBJ1-1; D: TRBD1; CDR3: CASSTGQGNTEAFF; DNA: TGTGCCAGCTCCACAGGACAGGGAAACACTGAAGCTTTCTTT
size: few; V: TRBV7-8; J: TRBJ1-1; D: .; CDR3: CASSLRSTEAFF; DNA: TGTGCCAGCAGCCTCCGGAGCACTGAAGCTTTCTTT
size: .; V: TRBV29-1; J: TRBJ2-1; D: TRBD1; CDR3: CSVYDREPHSYNEQFF; DNA: TGCAGCGTCTATGACAGGGAGCCCCATTCCTACAATGAGCAGTTCTTC
size: .; V: TRBV11-2; J: TRBJ2-5; D: .; CDR3: CASSLARNPQETQYF; DNA: TGTGCCAGCAGCTTAGCTAGGAACCCCCAAGAGACCCAGTACTTC
size: few; V: TRBV7-2; J: TRBJ1-5; D: TRBD1; CDR3: CASSQQGDQPQHF; DNA: TGTGCCAGCAGCCAACAGGGGGATCAGCCCCAGCATTTT
size: .; V: TRBV5-1; J: TRBJ1-1; D: .; CDR3: CASSPVVAEAFF; DNA: TGCGCCAGCAGCCCCGTAGTGGCTGAAGCTTTCTTT
size: .; V: TRBV6-1; J: TRBJ1-4; D: TRBD1; CDR3: CASSGELTGDEKLFF; DNA: TGTGCCAGCAGTGGTGAGCTGACAGGGGATGAAAAACTGTTTTTT
size: .; V: TRBV2; J: TRBJ1-1; D: .; CDR3: CASSALTEAFF; DNA: TGTGCCAGCAGTGCCCTCACTGAAGCTTTCTTT
size: .; V: TRBV30; J: TRBJ2-3; D: .; CDR3: CAWGTGGPTDTQYF; DNA: TGTGCCTGGGGAACGGGGGGCCCCACAGATACGCAGTATTTT
size: .; V: TRBV30; J: TRBJ2-3; D: TRBD2; CDR3: CAWTQRGGDTQYF; DNA: TGTGCCTGGACCCAGCGGGGGGGAGATACGCAGTATTTT
size: few; V: TRBV2; J: TRBJ1-2; D: .; CDR3: CASTPGYGYTF; DNA: TGTGCCAGCACCCCAGGCTATGGCTACACCTTC
size: .; V: TRBV9; J: TRBJ2-7; D: .; CDR3: CASSAAGTPSSYEQYF; DNA: TGTGCCAGCAGCGCCGCCGGGACACCGAGCTCCTACGAGCAGTACTTC
size: .; V: TRBV10-3; J: TRBJ2-3; D: .; CDR3: CAIMELGDTQYF; DNA: TGTGCCATCATGGAGCTAGGCGATACGCAGTATTTT
size: .; V: TRBV6-5; J: TRBJ2-1; D: .; CDR3: CASRVGQGAYNEQFF; DNA: TGTGCCAGCAGGGTGGGGCAGGGCGCCTACAATGAGCAGTTCTTC
size: once; V: TRBV30; J: TRBJ1-1; D: .; CDR3: CAWSGVAFNTEAFF; DNA: TGTGCCTGGAGTGGCGTTGCGTTCAACACTGAAGCTTTCTTT